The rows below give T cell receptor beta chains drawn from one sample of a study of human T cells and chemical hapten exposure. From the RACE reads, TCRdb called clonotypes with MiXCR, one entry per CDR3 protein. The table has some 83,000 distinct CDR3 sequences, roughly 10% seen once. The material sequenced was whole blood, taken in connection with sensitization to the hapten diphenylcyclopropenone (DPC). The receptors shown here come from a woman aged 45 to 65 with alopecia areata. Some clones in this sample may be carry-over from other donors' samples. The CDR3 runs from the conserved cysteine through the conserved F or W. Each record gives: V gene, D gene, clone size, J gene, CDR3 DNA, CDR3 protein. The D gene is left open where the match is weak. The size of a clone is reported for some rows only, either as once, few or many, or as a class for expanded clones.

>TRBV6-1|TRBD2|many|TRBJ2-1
TGTGCCAGCATTCCGGGACTAGCGGGAGTTAGGCAGTTCTTC
CASIPGLAGVRQFF
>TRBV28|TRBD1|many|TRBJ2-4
TGTGCCAGCAGTTTGGGGACAGGGTGGTCCATTCAGTACTTC
CASSLGTGWSIQYF
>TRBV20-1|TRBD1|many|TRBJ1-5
TGCAGTGCTAGAATAACCCGGACAGGTATAAATCAGCCCCAGCATTTT
CSARITRTGINQPQHF
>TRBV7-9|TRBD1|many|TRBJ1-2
TGTGCCAGCAGCCCGCCCCGGGGCAGGGGGCAGACAAACTATGGCTACACCTTC
CASSPPRGRGQTNYGYTF
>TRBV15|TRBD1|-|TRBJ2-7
TGTGCCACCAGCAGCCAGGACAGGGGACGAAACTACGAGCAGTACTTC
CATSSQDRGRNYEQYF
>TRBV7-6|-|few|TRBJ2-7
TGTGCCAGCAGCGCTGGGGTTTCAGGGGTCTACGAGCAGTACTTC
CASSAGVSGVYEQYF
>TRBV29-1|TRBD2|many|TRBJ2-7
TGCAGCGTCGCCGGACTAGCGGACACCTACGAGCAGTACTTC
CSVAGLADTYEQYF
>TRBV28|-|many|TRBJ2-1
TGTGCCAGCAGTAAAGGACAGGGAGGGTCCAGTGAGCAGTTCTTC
CASSKGQGGSSEQFF
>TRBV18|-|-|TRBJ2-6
TGTGCCAGCTCACCCCTAGCGAAATCGGGCTCTGGGGCCAACGTCCTGACTTTC
CASSPLAKSGSGANVLTF
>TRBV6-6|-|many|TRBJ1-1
TGTGCCAGCAGTTACGCAGAGCAGGTCACTGAAGCTTTCTTT
CASSYAEQVTEAFF
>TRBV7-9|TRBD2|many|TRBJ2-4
TGTGCCAGCAGCTTAGTTACGGGGGGACAGTACTTC
CASSLVTGGQYF
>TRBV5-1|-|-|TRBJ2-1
TGCGCCAGCAGCTTCTCCGGGGATGCCTCCTACAATGAGCAGTTCTTC
CASSFSGDASYNEQFF
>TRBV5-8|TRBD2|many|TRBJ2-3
TGTGCCAGCAGCTTGGGGAGCTCAAGCGGGGCCAGCACAGATACGCAGTATTTT
CASSLGSSSGASTDTQYF
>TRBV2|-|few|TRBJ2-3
TGTGCCAGCAGTGAATGGCAACCCGAGGTCGTGGATACGCAGTATTTT
CASSEWQPEVVDTQYF
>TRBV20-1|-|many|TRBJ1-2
TGCAGTGCCGCCGCAGGAAGGGGCTATGGCTACACCTTC
CSAAAGRGYGYTF